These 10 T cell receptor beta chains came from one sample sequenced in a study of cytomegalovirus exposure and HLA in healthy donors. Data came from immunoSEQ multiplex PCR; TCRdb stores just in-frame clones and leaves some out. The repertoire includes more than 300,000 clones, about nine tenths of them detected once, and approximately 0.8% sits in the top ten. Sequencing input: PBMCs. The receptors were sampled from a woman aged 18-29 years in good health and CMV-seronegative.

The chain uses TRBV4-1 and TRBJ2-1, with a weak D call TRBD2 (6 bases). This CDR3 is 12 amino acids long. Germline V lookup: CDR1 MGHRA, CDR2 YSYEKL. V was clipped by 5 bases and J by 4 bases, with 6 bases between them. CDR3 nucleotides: TGCGCCAGCAGCGGGGGGTACAATGAGCAGTTCTTC. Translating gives CASSGGYNEQFF.

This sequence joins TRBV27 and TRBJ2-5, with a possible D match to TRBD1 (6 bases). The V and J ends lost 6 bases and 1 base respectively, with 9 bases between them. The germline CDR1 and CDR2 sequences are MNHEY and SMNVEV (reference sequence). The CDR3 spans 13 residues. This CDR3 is CASRDSPQETQYF. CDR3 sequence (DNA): TGTGCCAGCAGGGACAGTCCCCAAGAGACCCAGTACTTC.

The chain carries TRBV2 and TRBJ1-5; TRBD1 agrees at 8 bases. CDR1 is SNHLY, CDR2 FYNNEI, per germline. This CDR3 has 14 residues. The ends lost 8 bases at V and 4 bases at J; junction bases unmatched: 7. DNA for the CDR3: TGTGCCAGCCGAAAGGACAGGGTTAATCAGCCCCAGCATTTT. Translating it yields CASRKDRVNQPQHF.

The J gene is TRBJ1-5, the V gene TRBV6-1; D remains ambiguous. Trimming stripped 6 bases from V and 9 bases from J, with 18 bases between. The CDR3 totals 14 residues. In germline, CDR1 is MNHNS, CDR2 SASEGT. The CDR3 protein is CASRLRTEAWPQHF. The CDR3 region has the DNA TGTGCCAGCAGACTTCGGACGGAGGCTTGGCCCCAGCATTTT.

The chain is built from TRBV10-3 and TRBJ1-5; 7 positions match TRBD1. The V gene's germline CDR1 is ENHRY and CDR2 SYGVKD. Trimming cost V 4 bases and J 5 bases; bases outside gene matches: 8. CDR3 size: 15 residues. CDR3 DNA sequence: TGTGCCATCAGTGGTGACAGGGAGGACCATCAGCCCCAGCATTTT. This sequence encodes CAISGDREDHQPQHF.

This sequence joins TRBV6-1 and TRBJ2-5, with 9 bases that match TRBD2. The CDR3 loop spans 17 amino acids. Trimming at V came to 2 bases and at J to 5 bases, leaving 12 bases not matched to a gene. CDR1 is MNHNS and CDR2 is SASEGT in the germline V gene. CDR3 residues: CASSEFQRRGGGETQYF. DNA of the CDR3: TGTGCCAGCAGTGAATTTCAGCGGCGGGGGGGCGGTGAGACCCAGTACTTC.

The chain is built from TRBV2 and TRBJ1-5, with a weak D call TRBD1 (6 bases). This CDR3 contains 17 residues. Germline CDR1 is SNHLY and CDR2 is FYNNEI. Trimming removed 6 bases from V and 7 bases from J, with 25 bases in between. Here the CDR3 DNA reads TGTGCCAGCAGCCCTCTTAGGATACAGGGATCCGGCCAGCCCCAGCATTTT. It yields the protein CASSPLRIQGSGQPQHF.

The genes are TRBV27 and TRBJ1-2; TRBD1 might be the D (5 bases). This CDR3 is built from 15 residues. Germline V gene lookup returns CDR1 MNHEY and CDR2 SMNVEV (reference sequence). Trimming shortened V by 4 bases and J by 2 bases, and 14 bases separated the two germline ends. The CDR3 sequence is CASSSSGTGNYGYTF. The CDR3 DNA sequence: TGTGCCAGCAGTTCCTCCGGAACAGGCAACTATGGCTACACCTTC.

The CDR3 nucleotides are TGTGCCAGTAGTAGGGACAGCACTGAAGCTTTCTTT. It encodes CASSRDSTEAFF. This rearrangement joins TRBV19 to TRBJ1-1; 7 positions match TRBD1. Germline V gene data show CDR1 as LNHDA and CDR2 as SQIVND (reference sequence). The V and J ends lost 4 bases and 4 bases, in that order; junction bases with no gene match: 0. The CDR3 has 12 amino acids.

The CDR3 region is CASSYRGNTEAFF. The CDR3 DNA reads TGTGCCAGCAGCTACAGGGGGAACACTGAAGCTTTCTTT. The rearrangement links TRBV6-1 to TRBJ1-1; 7 positions agree with TRBD1. The CDR3 loop spans 13 amino acids. V shed 6 bases, J shed 1 base, and the junction held 2 bases outside the gene matches. Per the germline V gene, CDR1 is MNHNS and CDR2 is SASEGT.